A selection of T cell receptor beta chains follows, all from one sample in a study of cytomegalovirus exposure and HLA in healthy donors. Generated by immunoSEQ multiplex PCR, the TCRdb table keeps only in-frame clones and is missing some. The table has roughly 180,000 clones, about 82% seen once. The specimen was PBMCs. Every receptor here comes from a male donor in good health and CMV-seronegative. CDR3s include the opening cysteine and the closing phenylalanine or tryptophan. The order of the fields is J gene, CDR3 length, clone size, V gene, D gene, CDR3 DNA, CDR3 protein. A D gene is named only where the DNA matches it firmly. Some rows mark clone size as missing; the rest say once, few, many or name a class of expanded clone.

>TRBJ1-3|15|.|TRBV11-3|TRBD1
TGTGCCAGCAGCGGCGGGACAGCCTCTGGAAACACCATATATTTT
CASSGGTASGNTIYF
>TRBJ1-4|15|.|TRBV9|TRBD1
TGTGCCAGCAGCGTAGGGGGGACAGGGGGCGATGAGGTGTTTTTT
CASSVGGTGGDEVFF
>TRBJ1-4|17|.|TRBV5-3|TRBD1
TGTGCCAGAAGCTTGGCCAGAAGGGGGCGCATTAATGAAAAACTGTTTTTT
CARSLARRGRINEKLFF
>TRBJ2-5|19|.|TRBV28|.
TGTGCCAGCAGGCAAAGGGGGGCTAGCGGCCCTTTACCCCAAGAGACCCAGTACTTC
CASRQRGASGPLPQETQYF
>TRBJ2-5|16|.|TRBV5-6|TRBD2
TGTGCCAGCAGCAGGCTGGTAGCGGGAGCGAGGGGGACCCAGTACTTC
CASSRLVAGARGTQYF
>TRBJ1-2|12|.|TRBV6-5|.
TGTGCCAGCACCCCCGGGGTGGTTGGCTACACCTTC
CASTPGVVGYTF
>TRBJ2-2|15|.|TRBV19|TRBD1
TGTGCCAGTAGTATGACAGGGAGAGGCACCGGGGAGCTGTTTTTT
CASSMTGRGTGELFF
>TRBJ2-7|19|.|TRBV5-5|TRBD2
TGTGCCAGCAGCTTTCTACCTTCAACGGGACTAGCGCGTTCCTACGAGCAGTACTTC
CASSFLPSTGLARSYEQYF
>TRBJ2-1|13|.|TRBV7-2|.
TGTGCCAGCAGCCGGGAATCATTCGGTGAGCAGTTCTTC
CASSRESFGEQFF
>TRBJ2-2|13|once|TRBV7-9|TRBD1
TGTGCCAGCAGGCTAACAGGGGCCGGGGAGCTGTTTTTT
CASRLTGAGELFF
>TRBJ2-5|16|.|TRBV5-1|TRBD2
TGCGCCAGCAGTGGGATGGCGGGGGGGCCGCTGGAGACCCAGTACTTC
CASSGMAGGPLETQYF